Listed here are 26 T cell receptor beta chains from one sample, sequenced in a study of T-cell reconstitution after alpha-beta-depleted transplantation in children. Unique molecular identifiers were incorporated during preparation of the TCRbeta library. MiXCR, applied by TCRdb to the PCR reads, yields one record per CDR3 protein. The table records about 400,000 distinct CDR3 sequences, roughly 21% of them present only once. Sample: PBMCs from the stem cell graft donor, taken from the stem cell graft. The receptors derive from a human donor who donated a stem cell graft to a child with acute myeloid leukemia.

The chain is built from TRBV4-3 and TRBJ2-2, with D perhaps TRBD1 or TRBD2 (6 bases each). The length of the CDR3 is 17 residues. CDR1 is LGHNA, CDR2 YSLEER, per germline. Trimming took off 0 bases at V and 1 base at J, with 12 bases between the two ends. The CDR3 DNA follows: TGCGCCAGCAGCCAAGAAGGGGGTAGCGGGAACACCGGGGAGCTGTTTTTT. Protein product: CASSQEGGSGNTGELFF.

The V and J genes are TRBV11-3 and TRBJ1-2, with 7 bases aligning to TRBD1. Germline V gene lookup returns CDR1 SGHNT and CDR2 YENEEA. Losses at the gene ends were 1 base for V and 0 bases for J; bases not matched to a gene: 5. The CDR3 is 16 residues long. CDR3 in amino acids: CASSLVVGQANYGYTF. DNA for the CDR3: TGTGCCAGCAGCTTAGTGGTAGGACAGGCTAACTATGGCTACACCTTC. Drawing the rest from reference TRBV11-3 and TRBJ1-2, the complete variable domain is EAGVVQSPRYKIIEKKQPVAFWCNPISGHNTLYWYLQNLGQGPELLIRYENEEAVDDSQLPKDRFSAERLKGVDSTLKIQPAELGDSAVYLCASSLVVGQANYGYTFGSGTRLTVV.

The chain recombines TRBV20-1 with TRBJ1-1, with a possible D match to TRBD1 (6 bases). Trimming removed 6 bases from V and 2 bases from J, with 25 bases in between. Germline V CDR1 and CDR2: DFQATT, SNEGSKA (reference sequence). The CDR3 spans 17 residues. The CDR3 coding sequence is TGCAGTGCCGCACCCTTGAACAGGGTGCGGGCTAACACTGAAGCTTTCTTT. As protein: CSAAPLNRVRANTEAFF.

CDR3: CASSADGNEQFF. Written as DNA, the CDR3 is TGTGCCAGCAGCGCAGATGGGAATGAGCAGTTCTTC. The chain employs TRBV13 and TRBJ2-1; D is unresolved. Deletions cut 5 bases from V and 7 bases from J, with 9 bases between. The germline V gene has CDR1 PRHDT and CDR2 FYEKMQ (reference sequence). CDR3 length: 12 amino acids.

This clonotype came up a few times. One end of the junction varies from germline; a read error may be responsible. The V gene is TRBV29-1, the J gene TRBJ2-7; D could derive from TRBD1 or TRBD2 (5 bases each). CDR3 length equals 13 residues. Germline lookup yields CDR1 SQVTM and CDR2 ANQGSEA. As DNA, the CDR3 is TGCAGCGTCGAAGGGACGGATACCTACGAGCAGTACTTC. This codes for CSVEGTDTYEQYF.

The J gene is TRBJ2-3, the V gene TRBV28; D may be TRBD2 (6 bases). The CDR3 has 14 residues. Germline CDR1 and CDR2: MDHEN and SYDVKM. The V gene lost 5 bases and the J gene lost 2 bases, with 11 bases spanning the gap. CDR3 region: CASSPGGPTDTQYF. The CDR3 bases are TGTGCCAGCAGTCCCGGGGGTCCCACAGATACGCAGTATTTT.

This clonotype was detected only a few times. The rearrangement joins TRBV27 to TRBJ2-1, with 9 nucleotides matching TRBD1. The CDR3 is 16 amino acids. Germline lookup yields CDR1 MNHEY and CDR2 SMNVEV (reference sequence). The J segment lost 0 bases and the V segment lost 6 bases, leaving 6 bases of the junction unmatched. CDR3 in DNA: TGTGCCAGCAGGCACCTGACAGGGGGCTCCTACAATGAGCAGTTCTTC. Amino acid sequence: CASRHLTGGSYNEQFF.

This clonotype has more than one count but fewer than ten. The CDR3 sequence: CASSFRLAGVKNRYEQYF. CDR3 coding DNA: TGTGCCAGCAGTTTTAGGCTAGCGGGAGTAAAAAATCGGTACGAGCAGTACTTC. V usage is TRBV12-3 or TRBV12-4 and J usage is TRBJ2-7; 10 positions match TRBD2. This CDR3 is 18 amino acids long. J lost 4 bases, V lost 3 bases, and 15 bases had no gene match.

The J gene is TRBJ1-4, the V gene TRBV7-8; D gene uncertain. The CDR3 has 13 amino acids. Trimming removed 6 bases from V and 3 bases from J, with 8 bases in between. Germline V lookup: CDR1 SGHVS, CDR2 FQNEAQ. CDR3 residues: CASRDRPNEKLFF. CDR3 in DNA: TGTGCCAGCAGAGACCGGCCTAATGAAAAACTGTTTTTT.

The gene calls are TRBV7-9 and TRBJ2-3; 10 bases agree with TRBD2. Germline V lookup: CDR1 SEHNR, CDR2 FQNEAQ (reference sequence). This CDR3 spans 16 amino acids. With 5 bases clipped from V and 5 bases from J, the junction kept 10 bases outside the gene matches. DNA of the CDR3: TGTGCCAGCAGCCGAGGTCTAGCGGGAGAGGTAGATACGCAGTATTTT. Encoded protein: CASSRGLAGEVDTQYF.

This clonotype was seen a few times. The chain couples TRBV12-3 or TRBV12-4 to TRBJ2-5, with D possibly TRBD2 on 5 matching bases. V was shortened by 4 bases and J by 5 bases, with 8 bases between the two germline ends. This CDR3 is built from 12 residues. CDR3 sequence: CASSYGVETQYF. CDR3 bases: TGTGCCAGCAGTTACGGGGTGGAGACCCAGTACTTC.

The CDR3 DNA reads as TGCGCCAGCAGCTTGGCCCCGGGACAGGGTGACGAGCAGTACTTC. This encodes CASSLAPGQGDEQYF. The chain has TRBV5-1 and TRBJ2-7, with 9 bases aligning to TRBD1. Looked up from germline, CDR1 is SGHRS and CDR2 is YFSETQ. J gave up 5 bases and V 0 bases, and 6 bases lay outside the gene matches. The CDR3 is made up of 15 amino acids.

This clonotype appeared a few times. The rearrangement uses TRBV9 and TRBJ2-2, with unresolved D. V lost 0 bases, J lost 5 bases, and 14 bases lay in between. This CDR3 is 16 amino acids long. Germline V gene sequence: CDR1 SGDLS, CDR2 YYNGEE. CDR3 region: CASSVGRASQTGELFF. CDR3 nucleotides: TGTGCCAGCAGCGTAGGACGGGCATCTCAAACCGGGGAGCTGTTTTTT. Full variable domain (remainder filled in from reference TRBV9 and TRBJ2-2): DSGVTQTPKHLITATGQRVTLRCSPRSGDLSVYWYQQSLDQGLQFLIQYYNGEERAKGNILERFSAQQFPDLHSELNLSSLELGDSALYFCASSVGRASQTGELFFGEGSRLTVL.

The sample holds many counts of this clonotype. The chain recombines TRBV29-1 with TRBJ2-2, with 9 bases matching TRBD1. The CDR3 runs 12 residues. V lost 6 bases and J lost 9; bases outside the gene matches: 5. The germline V gene has CDR1 SQVTM and CDR2 ANQGSEA. CDR3 bases: TGCAGCGTAACGACAGGGGGGCGGGAGCTGTTTTTT. This sequence encodes CSVTTGGRELFF.

In its sample, this clonotype was seen many times. The chain recombines TRBV12-3 or TRBV12-4 with TRBJ2-3; D might be TRBD1 or TRBD2, each matching 6 bases. V gave up 7 bases and J gave up 1 base, with 15 bases separating them. The CDR3 contains 15 residues. CDR3 DNA sequence: TGTGCCAGCATTGCTACGGGGGCCCGCACAGATACGCAGTATTTT. Its protein is CASIATGARTDTQYF.

This clonotype was counted a few times. This chain connects TRBV12-3 or TRBV12-4 to TRBJ2-5; D is perhaps TRBD2 (7 bases). V lost 3 bases, J lost 1 base, and 15 bases lay in between. The CDR3 is 16 amino acids. CDR3 residues: CASSLGGGKGQETQYF. The CDR3 nucleotides are TGTGCCAGCAGTTTGGGCGGGGGCAAAGGCCAAGAGACCCAGTACTTC.

The rearrangement joins TRBV4-2 to TRBJ1-6, with TRBD1 matching over 9 bases. Germline V lookup: CDR1 LGHNA, CDR2 YNFKEQ. The CDR3 spans 19 residues. Losses at the gene ends were 4 bases for V and 2 bases for J; bases not matched to a gene: 12. Written as DNA, the CDR3 is TGTGCCAGCAGCCTTCTCTATGGGACAGGGAGGGCCTATAATTCACCCCTCCACTTT. Amino acids: CASSLLYGTGRAYNSPLHF.

This clonotype was detected ten times or more. CDR3 sequence: CASSHSLRPLKTYNEQFF. The CDR3 DNA follows: TGTGCCAGCAGCCACTCCCTCCGCCCCCTTAAAACTTACAATGAGCAGTTCTTC. The chain carries TRBV4-2 and TRBJ2-1, with D uncertain. Germline CDR1 is LGHNA and CDR2 is YNFKEQ. Trimming took off 3 bases at V and 4 bases at J, with 22 bases between the two ends. The CDR3 totals 18 residues.

This clonotype was found a few times. The chain carries TRBV7-6 and TRBJ2-1; D is uncertain. Trimming took off 4 bases at V and 7 bases at J, with 14 bases between the two ends. The CDR3 consists of 14 residues. The V gene's germline CDR1 is SGHVS and CDR2 FNYEAQ. The CDR3 here is CASSSPSSLNEQFF. The CDR3 region has the DNA TGTGCCAGCAGCTCGCCCTCCAGTCTGAATGAGCAGTTCTTC. The full variable domain, in which reference TRBV7-6 and TRBJ2-1 provide the parts outside the CDR3, is GAGVSQSPRYKVTKRGQDVALRCDPISGHVSLYWYRQALGQGPEFLTYFNYEAQQDKSGLPNDRFSAERPEGSISTLTIQRTEQRDSAMYRCASSSPSSLNEQFFGPGTRLTVL.

The chain joins TRBV7-9 to TRBJ2-6; no firm D call. This CDR3 is built from 13 residues. The ends were cut back, 4 bases at V and 6 bases at J, with 7 bases in the middle. In germline, CDR1 is SEHNR, CDR2 FQNEAQ (reference sequence). This CDR3 reads CASSWILANVLTF. CDR3 sequence (DNA): TGTGCCAGCAGCTGGATTTTGGCCAACGTCCTGACTTTC.

This clonotype was seen more than once but under ten times. The rearrangement joins TRBV6-1 to TRBJ2-7; 7 nucleotides agree with TRBD1. V gave up 8 bases and J gave up 6 bases; unmatched junction bases: 10. The CDR3 contains 13 residues. CDR1 is MNHNS, CDR2 SASEGT, per germline. CDR3 DNA: TGTGCCAGCCTCGTCGCTGGGACAGCCGAGCAGTACTTC. Protein product: CASLVAGTAEQYF.

The genes are TRBV20-1 and TRBJ1-2; D gene ambiguous. Trimming removed 2 bases at V and 5 bases at J, with 15 bases between. CDR1 and CDR2 (germline): DFQATT, SNEGSKA (reference sequence). The CDR3 has 14 residues. The CDR3 here is CSARTRTEIYGYTF. CDR3 DNA sequence: TGCAGTGCTAGAACGAGAACAGAAATTTATGGCTACACCTTC.

This clonotype has ten or more counts. The J gene is TRBJ2-1, the V gene TRBV15; 13 bases fit TRBD2. This CDR3 has 14 residues. The germline CDR1 and CDR2 sequences are LNHNV and YYDKDF (reference sequence). Trimming cost V 7 bases and J 7 bases; bases outside gene matches: 4. The CDR3 region has the DNA TGTGCCACCACCGGACTAGCGGGAGAAAATGAGCAGTTCTTC. Translated: CATTGLAGENEQFF.

The genes are TRBV18 and TRBJ2-1; TRBD2 matches 9 bases. The CDR3 runs to 15 residues. Germline CDR1 reads KGHSH; CDR2 reads LQKENI. With V trimmed by 3 bases and J by 5 bases, 5 bases remained unmatched. The CDR3 region is CASSPGLAIDNEQFF. Written as DNA, the CDR3 is TGTGCCAGCTCACCGGGACTAGCAATTGACAATGAGCAGTTCTTC.

This clonotype has at least ten counts. V and J are TRBV12-3 or TRBV12-4 and TRBJ2-1; maybe TRBD1 (6 bases). The CDR3 length is 13 residues. The V and J ends lost 3 bases and 8 bases respectively, with 11 bases between them. CDR3 amino acids: CASSFMGADEQFF. The CDR3 DNA reads TGTGCCAGCAGTTTTATGGGGGCGGATGAGCAGTTCTTC.

This chain uses TRBV7-3 with TRBJ1-1, with a weak D call TRBD1 (6 bases). The V and J ends lost 2 bases and 4 bases respectively, with 11 bases between them. The CDR3 contains 14 residues. Germline CDR1 SGHTA, CDR2 FQGTGA. CDR3 sequence: CASSLGGRVTEAFF. CDR3 in DNA: TGTGCCAGCAGCTTAGGGGGCCGCGTCACTGAAGCTTTCTTT.